This T cell receptor beta chain originates from a study of cytomegalovirus exposure and HLA in healthy donors (dated by TCRdb to 2017 to 2019). The study in broad terms: In an earlier analysis of some 610 of the donors, 250 to 350 Gb of sequence data and some 100 million unique TCR beta sequences from approximately 180 million T cells were reported. Typing coverage varied by locus: roughly 620-640 donors for A, B, C, DRB1 and DQB1; approximately 520 for DQA1; more than 600 for DPA1; roughly 450 for DPB1. The genetic ancestry cluster associated with self-reported Caucasian donors included 81% of the roughly 390 genotyped donors. All discovery cohort repertoires had been generated using a single sequencing platform. The study was designed to test whether signatures of past pathogen exposure could be identified by cataloging public T cell receptors. Genome-wide SNP genotypes for about 65% of the roughly 700 donors were used in a later genetic analysis, which treated that subset as a discovery cohort. Besides the first cohort of 500 to 700 subjects, a separate validation cohort made up of 120 different subjects was used. To study patterns of TCR occurrence, a later analysis re-analyzed previously published TCR beta repertoires from 666 donors and added high-resolution HLA genotyping. Among some 400 genotyped donors of the cohort, an average of around 220,000 unique TCR beta nucleotide sequences was sequenced per donor, of which 15% to 20% were non-productive. To predict cytomegalovirus infection status, the study brought together high-throughput TCR immunosequencing, statistical association of individual TCRs with disease status, and machine learning. In the later analysis, no new phenotypic data were used to find candidate immune exposures; instead, reliance was placed on TCR beta sequences and their occurrence across donors. HLA typing included class I and class II loci at four-digit resolution. The study used immunosequencing to profile the T cell repertoires of more than 650 subjects and linked those repertoires to cytomegalovirus serostatus. To decide whether each TCR beta V gene segment behaved as functional or pseudogenic, an earlier analysis of some 600 of the donors relied on high-throughput TCR beta sequencing. Several DR-DQ haplotypes were handled as single units for association and clustering because linkage in the cohort was strong. Alongside the repertoire data, information on donor age, sex, ethnicity and CMV serostatus was compiled. Around 320 gigabases of sequencing data and 70 million to 100 million unique TCR sequences were included in an early release covering about 620 HLA-typed donors.

The germline V gene (reference sequence) specifies MNHNY as CDR1 and SVGAGI as CDR2. Its CDR3 holds 16 amino acids, cysteine through phenylalanine. Solely the CDR3 DNA is kept, with 48 bases framed from the first base. Compared with germline, V lacks 2 bases and J lacks 9 bases; bases without a gene match: 7. The cohort was made up of roughly 670 healthy bone marrow donors. At the time of sampling, every cohort member was nominally healthy, though immune exposures that went unrecorded were likely present. The donor was CMV seronegative and was included in the group of about 350 seronegative cohort members. A peripheral blood sample was provided by each donor, and peripheral blood mononuclear cells were used for TCR beta sequencing. Genomic DNA extraction from the blood cell samples was performed with the Qiagen DNeasy Blood Extraction Kit. Notes on this clone: Its antigen is not yet known. No base quality values were provided; no much bigger clone lies one nucleotide off.

The library was obtained by the immunoSEQ multiplex PCR assay. For the multiplex PCR, a mixture combining 60 forward primers for TCR Vbeta segments and 13 reverse primers for TCR Jbeta segments was used. Amplification of the CDR3 region of rearranged TCR beta genes was performed with a multiplex PCR assay on genomic DNA. On the Illumina HiSeq System, the amplified TCR beta libraries were sequenced as 87-base-pair reads. Concerning the study's data processing: A later analysis tallied 80 million to 95 million unique TCR beta chains across the 666 repertoires, and around 10 million of those chains were shared by two or more donors. A nearest-neighbor algorithm error-corrected the raw reads and collapsed the reads into unique sequences, merging closely related sequences to remove PCR and sequencing errors. V, D and J gene segments were assigned by aligning CDR3 sequences to IMGT reference sequences. Each retained sequence needed at least a six-nucleotide match to both a V gene segment and a J gene segment. Rearrangements were classified as productive when the CDR3 lacked stop codons and remained in frame with V and J, and all other rearrangements were classified as non-productive. Following IMGT convention, CDR3 was defined as the stretch from the second conserved V-encoded cysteine up to the conserved J-encoded phenylalanine. The earlier analysis of some 540 of the donors excluded any sequence lacking an unambiguous match to a single V gene segment. In an earlier analysis of roughly 600 of the donors, a V segment was called functional when productive rearrangements were above 56.7%, and segregating when the standard deviation between donors exceeded 5%. A statistical classification framework was built for diagnosing cytomegalovirus status from the catalog of TCR beta chain sequences. A later analysis assigned V and J genes by comparing TCR nucleotide sequences with IMGT/GENE-DB human TR gene sequences. The TCRdist pipeline was used in a later analysis to assign CDR3 sequences and most-parsimonious VDJ recombination scenarios. A later analysis defined each TCR beta chain by its CDR3 amino acid sequence plus V-gene family, and excluded reads lacking a unique V-gene family. As a way to deal with suspected cross-contamination and a sequencing artifact, a later analysis dropped roughly 600 nucleotide sequences that were highly shared and had low generation probability. For each public chain, a later analysis derived a clonal expansion index from normalized ranks of inferred template counts within each repertoire. In a later analysis, generation probabilities were computed using a VDJ recombination model fitted to out-of-frame rearrangements, and the results were checked against IGoR. Hypergeometric tests were used in a later analysis to score TCR-TCR, TCR-HLA and TCR-CMV co-occurrence, with a repertoire-size bias correction applied to the TCR pairs. In a later analysis, false discovery rates were estimated by permuting HLA or CMV assignments 20 times. In a later analysis, co-occurring TCRs were grouped using DBSCAN, with TCRdist sequence similarity added in when clustering inside HLA-allele-positive subsets. Repertoires with fewer than 30,000 or more than 120,000 public chains were left out of co-occurrence clustering, as were about 5 repertoires with anomalous nucleotide sharing. The table comes from immuneACCESS by way of TCRdb, which keeps in-frame sequences with V and J called. Part of the clones is missing from these tables; in studies checked, under half for an unresolved V gene and the rest for unknown reasons. V and J calls and clone size follow that table, whereas D and trimming were derived from the DNA. The sample contains more than 140,000 clones, almost 80% of them found a single time. The top ten clonotypes cover about 0.64% of the sample.

Paper-wide results and their limitations: Linkage disequilibrium might explain the correlated functional status among segregating V segments, but an unknown experimental factor could not be excluded. According to a later analysis, most CMV-associated TCR beta chains appeared to be HLA-restricted, and the HLA associations seemed to be driven largely by CMV exposure. HLA typing was unavailable for some donors at each locus, so association tests used only the typed subset. According to a later genetic analysis, donors in an Asian-associated ancestry cluster had fewer N-insertions in productive TCRs than the approximately 700-donor mean. In a later analysis, more than 15,000 TCR beta sequences were associated with specific HLA alleles at a false discovery rate of 0.05. Three of the identified cytomegalovirus-associated TCR beta chains were confirmed in vitro to be specific for cytomegalovirus antigens. In a later analysis, HLA-associated TCR beta chains showed more clonal expansion and lower generation probabilities than non-associated chains that were equally common. Broadly in line with IMGT annotations, most TCR beta V segments showed up in productive rearrangements about 87% or about 30% of the time in an earlier analysis of around 550 of the donors. A cluster of highly shared sequence variants was judged likely to be a technical artifact of the sequencing pipeline. Presence/absence analyses assumed roughly uniform sequencing depth across donors, an assumption that may not hold. Cytomegalovirus status was reported to be diagnosed by the classifier with high specificity and sensitivity in both the original and validation cohorts. Most TCR sequences were observed very rarely across donors, whereas some public TCRs were present in many individuals. In a later analysis, several top co-occurrence clusters were reported to appear linked to parvovirus B19, influenza, CMV and Epstein-Barr virus. When HLA alleles, especially DR and DQ, strongly co-occurred, TCR associations were difficult to assign to individual alleles. Some IMGT-functional V segments, including TRBV6-2 and TRBV6-3, could not be told apart with the 87-base-pair reads, so those segments were excluded. Because counts were too low, more than 15 rarely observed V segments, including chromosome 9 orphons, were excluded from the earlier analysis of some 590 of the donors. CMV serostatus was the only immune exposure information available for the cohort. A further reported finding was that TCR beta sequences accurately predicted the HLA-A and HLA-B alleles for most subjects in the first cohort. The study gave a list of about 160 TCR beta chains associated with cytomegalovirus. In a later analysis, TCR association rates were found to vary across HLA loci, with the most associated TCRs seen for DRB1 alleles and the fewest for HLA-C alleles. The authors suggested that the approach could potentially be generalized to other disease states and immunological phenotypes. A later genetic analysis associated a missense DCLRE1C variant with V-gene and J-gene trimming of TCR beta chains, and an independent cohort replicated the association. In this cohort, only TCR beta chains were sequenced, and detectable features were limited by the absence of alpha or paired-chain data.

Sequenced input: PBMCs. This clonotype was sampled from a male donor in good health and CMV-seronegative. The rearrangement combines TRBV6-6 with TRBJ2-1, and 13 bases in between align with TRBD2. CDR3 region: CASSYRTSGSLGEQFF. The nucleotide sequence reads as follows: TGTGCCAGCAGTTACCGGACTAGCGGGAGTCTCGGTGAGCAGTTCTTC.